This TCR beta chain was sequenced during a study of cytomegalovirus exposure and HLA in healthy donors. PCR involved 60 Vbeta and 13 Jbeta primers. Clones were sequenced by immunoSEQ multiplex PCR, and TCRdb holds only the in-frame ones, with some missing. This sample has about 150,000 clones, with about 75% found just once. Input material: PBMCs. This TCR was sampled from a man between 18 and 35 years old in good health and CMV-seropositive.

The CDR3 DNA reads as TGCGCCAGCAGCACGGACTCAAGGGCCACCTACGAGCAGTACTTC. Translation gives CASSTDSRATYEQYF. The chain couples TRBV5-1 to TRBJ2-7; D might be TRBD2 (5 bases). From germline, CDR1 is SGHRS and CDR2 YFSETQ. Trimming removed 4 bases from V and 2 bases from J, with 16 bases in between. The CDR3 is made up of 15 amino acids. Looking up the rest from reference TRBV5-1 and TRBJ2-7 gives the full variable domain: KAGVTQTPRYLIKTRGQQVTLSCSPISGHRSVSWYQQTPGQGLQFLFEYFSETQRNKGNFPGRFSGRQFSNSRSEMNVSTLELGDSALYLCASSTDSRATYEQYFGPGTRLTVT.